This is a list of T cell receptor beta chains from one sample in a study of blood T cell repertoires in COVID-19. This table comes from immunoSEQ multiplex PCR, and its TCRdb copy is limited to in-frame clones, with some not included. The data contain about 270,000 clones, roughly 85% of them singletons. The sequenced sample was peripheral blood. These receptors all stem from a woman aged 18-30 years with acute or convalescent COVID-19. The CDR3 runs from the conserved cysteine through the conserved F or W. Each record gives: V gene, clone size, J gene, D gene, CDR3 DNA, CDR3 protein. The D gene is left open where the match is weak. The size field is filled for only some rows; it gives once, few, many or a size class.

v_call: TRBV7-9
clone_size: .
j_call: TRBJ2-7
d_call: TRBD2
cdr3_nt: TGTGCCAGCAGCCCCCTGGGGGGGAGAAACGAGCAGTACTTC
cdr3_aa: CASSPLGGRNEQYF

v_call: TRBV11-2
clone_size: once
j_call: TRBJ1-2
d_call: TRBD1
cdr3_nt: TGTGCCAGCAGCTTTCTCCCAGGGGGCGGCGACTATGGCTACACCTTC
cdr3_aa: CASSFLPGGGDYGYTF

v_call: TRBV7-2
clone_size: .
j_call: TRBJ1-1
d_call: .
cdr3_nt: TGTGCCAGCAGCTTAGGTTACGACAGGAACACTGAAGCTTTCTTT
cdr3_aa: CASSLGYDRNTEAFF

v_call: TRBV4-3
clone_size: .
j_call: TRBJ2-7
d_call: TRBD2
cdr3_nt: TGCGCCAGCAGCCAAGATGTGAGCGGGACCGTGGGCGAGCAGTACTTC
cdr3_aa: CASSQDVSGTVGEQYF

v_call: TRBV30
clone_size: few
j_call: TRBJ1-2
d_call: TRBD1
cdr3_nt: TGTGCCTGGACGACAGGGGACTATGGCTACACCTTC
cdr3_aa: CAWTTGDYGYTF

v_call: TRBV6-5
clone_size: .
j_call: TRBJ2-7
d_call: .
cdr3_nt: TGTGCCAGCAGTTACGGGCGGGATAACGAGCAGTACTTC
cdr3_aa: CASSYGRDNEQYF

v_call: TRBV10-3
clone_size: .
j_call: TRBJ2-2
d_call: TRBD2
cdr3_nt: TGTGCCATCAGTGAGCATAGCGGGAGTATCGGGGAGCTGTTTTTT
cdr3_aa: CAISEHSGSIGELFF

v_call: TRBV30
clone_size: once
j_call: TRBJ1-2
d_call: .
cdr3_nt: TGTGCCTGGAGCAGGGGACCGTATGGCTACACCTTC
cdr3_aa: CAWSRGPYGYTF

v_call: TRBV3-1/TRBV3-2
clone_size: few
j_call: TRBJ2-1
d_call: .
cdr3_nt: TGTGCCAGCAGCCAAGATGCAGTTCGGGATGAGCAGTTCTTC
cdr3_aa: CASSQDAVRDEQFF

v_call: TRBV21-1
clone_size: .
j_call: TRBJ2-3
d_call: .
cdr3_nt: TGTGCCAGCGGATGGGGGACAGGGGGCTTAGATACGCAGTATTTT
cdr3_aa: CASGWGTGGLDTQYF

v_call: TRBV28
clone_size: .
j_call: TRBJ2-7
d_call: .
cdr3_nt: TGTGCCAGCAGTCGCGGGGAGCAGTACTTC
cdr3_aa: CASSRGEQYF

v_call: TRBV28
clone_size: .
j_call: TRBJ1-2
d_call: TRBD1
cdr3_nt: TGTGCCAGCAGTTCGACAGGGGCCATAGGGGATGGCTACACCTTC
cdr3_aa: CASSSTGAIGDGYTF

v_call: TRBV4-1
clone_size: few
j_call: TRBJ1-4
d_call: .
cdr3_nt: TGCGCCAGCAGCCAAGAATGGCCGAAAGCAGGTGAAAAACTGTTTTTT
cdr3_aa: CASSQEWPKAGEKLFF

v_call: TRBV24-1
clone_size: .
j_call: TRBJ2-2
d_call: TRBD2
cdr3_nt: TGTGCCACCAGTGACCCGGGACTAGCAGGCACCGGGGAGCTGTTTTTT
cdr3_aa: CATSDPGLAGTGELFF

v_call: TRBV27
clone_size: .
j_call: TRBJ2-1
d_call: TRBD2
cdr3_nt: TGTGCCAGCAACCCAAACCGCGGGACTAGCCAGTTCTTC
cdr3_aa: CASNPNRGTSQFF

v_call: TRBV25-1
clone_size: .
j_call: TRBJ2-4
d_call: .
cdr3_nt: TGTGCCAGCAGTGAGGTCGACGGGAGTGGGGCCAAAAACATTCAGTACTTC
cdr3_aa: CASSEVDGSGAKNIQYF

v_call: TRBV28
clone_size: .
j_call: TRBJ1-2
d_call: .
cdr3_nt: TGTGCCAGCAGTTTAGGTAACCGGGGTCAAGCTAACTATGGCTACACCTTC
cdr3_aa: CASSLGNRGQANYGYTF

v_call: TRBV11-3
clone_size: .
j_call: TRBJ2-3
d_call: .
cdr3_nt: TGTGCCAGCAGAGCAGGGCATTCTAGCACAGATACGCAGTATTTT
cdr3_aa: CASRAGHSSTDTQYF

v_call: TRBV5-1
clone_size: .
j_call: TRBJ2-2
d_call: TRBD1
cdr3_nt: TGCGCCAGCAGCTTGGACGGGGCGGGGTCCCGGGACAGGGGGCGCGGCACCGGGGAGCTGTTTTTT
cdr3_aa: CASSLDGAGSRDRGRGTGELFF

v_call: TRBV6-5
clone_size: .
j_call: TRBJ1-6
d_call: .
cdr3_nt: TGTGCCAGCAGTTACTCGGTGACACCGGGGAATTCACCCCTCCACTTT
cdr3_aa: CASSYSVTPGNSPLHF

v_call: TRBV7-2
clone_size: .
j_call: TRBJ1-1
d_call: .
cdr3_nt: TGTGCCAGCAGTTACCAGTTCATGAACACTGAAGCTTTCTTT
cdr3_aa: CASSYQFMNTEAFF

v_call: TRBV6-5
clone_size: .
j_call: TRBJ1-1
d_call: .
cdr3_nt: TGTGCCAGCACCGATTCGTGGGGTAGGGGTGAAGCTTTCTTT
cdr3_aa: CASTDSWGRGEAFF

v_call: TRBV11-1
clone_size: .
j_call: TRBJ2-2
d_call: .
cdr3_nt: TGTGCCAGCAGTCGCGTCCGCGGGTGGGCCGGGGAGCTGTTTTTT
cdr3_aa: CASSRVRGWAGELFF

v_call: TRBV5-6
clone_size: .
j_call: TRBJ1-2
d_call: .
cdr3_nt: TGTGCCAGCAGCTTAGAACGTAAACTCTATGGCTACACCTTC
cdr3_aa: CASSLERKLYGYTF

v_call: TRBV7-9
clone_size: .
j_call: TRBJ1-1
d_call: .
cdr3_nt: TGTGCCAGCAGCCCTGGACAGACATTGCAAGAAGCTTTCTTT
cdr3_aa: CASSPGQTLQEAFF

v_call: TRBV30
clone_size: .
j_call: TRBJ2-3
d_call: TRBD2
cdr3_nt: TGTGCCTGGAGTGCTGGACTAGCGGGAGCTCGCACAGATACGCAGTATTTT
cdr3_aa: CAWSAGLAGARTDTQYF

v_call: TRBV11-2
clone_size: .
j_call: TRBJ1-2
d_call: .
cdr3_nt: TGTGCCAGCAGCCCGCCCGCGGCAGCTGATGGCTACACCTTC
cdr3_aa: CASSPPAAADGYTF

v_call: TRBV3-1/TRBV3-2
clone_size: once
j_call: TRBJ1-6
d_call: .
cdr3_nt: TGTGCCAGCAGCCCAGGGACGCAAGGGGGGGGTTCACCCCTCCACTTT
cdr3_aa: CASSPGTQGGGSPLHF

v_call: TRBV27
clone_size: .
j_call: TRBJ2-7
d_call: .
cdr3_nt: TGTGCCAGCAGTTCAGGACTGAACTCCTACGAGCAGTACTTC
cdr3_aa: CASSSGLNSYEQYF

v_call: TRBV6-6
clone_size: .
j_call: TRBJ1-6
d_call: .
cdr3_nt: TGTGCCAGCAGTTACGGGGCGAATTATAATTCACCCCTCCACTTT
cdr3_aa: CASSYGANYNSPLHF

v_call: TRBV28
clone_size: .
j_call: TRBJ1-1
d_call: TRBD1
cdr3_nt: TGTGCCAGCAGTCCTTTCGACAGGGAAGCTGAAGCTTTCTTT
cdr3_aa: CASSPFDREAEAFF

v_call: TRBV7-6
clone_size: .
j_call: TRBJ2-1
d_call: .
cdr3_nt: TGTGCCAGCAGCTTAACGGGGGAGCAGTTCTTC
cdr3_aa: CASSLTGEQFF

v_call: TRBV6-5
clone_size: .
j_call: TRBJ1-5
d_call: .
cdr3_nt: TGTGCCAGCAGTTCACAGGGTGGCGGGCAGCCCCAGCATTTT
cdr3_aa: CASSSQGGGQPQHF

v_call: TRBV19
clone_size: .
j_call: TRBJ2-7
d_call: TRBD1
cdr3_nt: TGTGCCAGTAGTATTGGGACAGGGATACACGAGCAGTACTTC
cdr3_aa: CASSIGTGIHEQYF

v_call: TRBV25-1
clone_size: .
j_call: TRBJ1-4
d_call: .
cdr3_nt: TGTGCCAGCAGTGACACGAACCACAGGGCTACAACTAATGAAAAACTGTTTTTT
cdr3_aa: CASSDTNHRATTNEKLFF

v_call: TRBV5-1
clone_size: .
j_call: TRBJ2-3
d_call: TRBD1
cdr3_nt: TGCGCCAGCAGCCGAGGGACAGGGATCACAGATACGCAGTATTTT
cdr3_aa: CASSRGTGITDTQYF

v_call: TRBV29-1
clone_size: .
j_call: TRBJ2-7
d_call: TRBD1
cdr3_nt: TGCAGCGTTGTCGGACAGGGCTACGAGCAGTACTTC
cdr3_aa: CSVVGQGYEQYF

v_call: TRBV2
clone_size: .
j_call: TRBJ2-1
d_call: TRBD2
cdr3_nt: TGTGCCAGCAGGCACCCTCCGTGGACTAGTAGTATTGAGCAGTTCTTC
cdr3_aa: CASRHPPWTSSIEQFF

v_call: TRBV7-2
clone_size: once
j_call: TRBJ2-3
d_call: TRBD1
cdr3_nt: TGTGCCAGCACCTTAGGGACAGTCACAGATACGCAGTATTTT
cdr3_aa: CASTLGTVTDTQYF

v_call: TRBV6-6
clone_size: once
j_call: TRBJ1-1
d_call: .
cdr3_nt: TGTGCCAGCAGTTACGGAGGCGCTGAAGCTTTCTTT
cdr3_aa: CASSYGGAEAFF

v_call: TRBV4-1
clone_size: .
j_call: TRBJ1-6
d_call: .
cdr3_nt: TGCGCCAGCAGCCAAGATACCCCGTCGGGTTCACCCCTCCACTTT
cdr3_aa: CASSQDTPSGSPLHF

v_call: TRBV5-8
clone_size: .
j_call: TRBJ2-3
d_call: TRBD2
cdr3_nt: TGTGCCAGCAGCCGAACCGGGACTAGCGGGAGTACAGATACGCAGTATTTT
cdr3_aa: CASSRTGTSGSTDTQYF

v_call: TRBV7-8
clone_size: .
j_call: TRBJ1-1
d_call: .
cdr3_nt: TGTGCCAGCAGCTTAGTCTTGGGTGGAGACACTGAAGCTTTCTTT
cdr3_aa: CASSLVLGGDTEAFF

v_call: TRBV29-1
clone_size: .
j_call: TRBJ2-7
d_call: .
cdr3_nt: TGCAGCGCCCCAGGGGCAGGGGTGAACGAGCAGTACTTC
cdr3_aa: CSAPGAGVNEQYF